This is a list of T cell receptor beta chains from one sample in a study of T cells in Graves' hyperthyroidism and ophthalmopathy. In TCRdb, the multiplex PCR reads were re-called with MiXCR into one record per CDR3 protein. The table shows hundreds of thousands of distinct CDR3 sequences, with roughly 15% occurring only once. The sample consisted of blood. All receptors come from a man aged 18 to 30 with Graves' ophthalmopathy. Each CDR3 is given without its conserved first and last residue.

v_call: TRBV30
j_call: TRBJ2-1
cdr3_aa: AWGLAGLHNEQF

v_call: TRBV10-3
j_call: TRBJ1-4
cdr3_aa: AISEFGATNEKLF

v_call: TRBV11-2
j_call: TRBJ2-7
cdr3_aa: ASSLRDAYSYEQY

v_call: TRBV6-4
j_call: TRBJ2-2
cdr3_aa: ASSEGYNTGELF

v_call: TRBV12-3/TRBV12-4
j_call: TRBJ2-1
cdr3_aa: ASSLSGVEQF

v_call: TRBV5-6
j_call: TRBJ1-5
cdr3_aa: ASSFKSTGTMDQPQH

v_call: TRBV6-6
j_call: TRBJ2-7
cdr3_aa: ASSYAWTGEYEQY

v_call: TRBV27
j_call: TRBJ2-7
cdr3_aa: ASRPADWMSYEQY

v_call: TRBV20-1
j_call: TRBJ2-3
cdr3_aa: SAIARGSTDTQY

v_call: TRBV18
j_call: TRBJ1-4
cdr3_aa: ASSRTREAGFEKLF

v_call: TRBV29-1
j_call: TRBJ1-2
cdr3_aa: SVENRFYGYT

v_call: TRBV2
j_call: TRBJ1-2
cdr3_aa: AIVVGTGYGYT

v_call: TRBV12-3/TRBV12-4
j_call: TRBJ1-2
cdr3_aa: ASSIGYGYT

v_call: TRBV20-1
j_call: TRBJ1-6
cdr3_aa: SARDSRIVSPLH

v_call: TRBV10-2
j_call: TRBJ2-1
cdr3_aa: ASSESRASGLNWQF

v_call: TRBV18
j_call: TRBJ1-1
cdr3_aa: ASSPIGTGVGTEAF

v_call: TRBV2
j_call: TRBJ2-5
cdr3_aa: ANSREGGETQH

v_call: TRBV5-6
j_call: TRBJ1-1
cdr3_aa: ASSSVDGPEEYTEAF

v_call: TRBV20-1
j_call: TRBJ2-1
cdr3_aa: SAVQREGSYNEQF

v_call: TRBV7-6
j_call: TRBJ2-1
cdr3_aa: ASSPGGGPNNEQF

v_call: TRBV12-3/TRBV12-4
j_call: TRBJ1-6
cdr3_aa: ASSLARNSPLH

v_call: TRBV20-1
j_call: TRBJ2-3
cdr3_aa: SARDEEGGETDTQY

v_call: TRBV5-1
j_call: TRBJ2-7
cdr3_aa: ASSGGMAGYADEQY

v_call: TRBV9
j_call: TRBJ1-1
cdr3_aa: ASSVGGATGTEAF

v_call: TRBV7-8
j_call: TRBJ2-2
cdr3_aa: ASSHWTGTTGELF

v_call: TRBV27
j_call: TRBJ1-4
cdr3_aa: ASSSFLGGTNEKLF

v_call: TRBV6-1
j_call: TRBJ1-5
cdr3_aa: ASRAFNQPQH

v_call: TRBV20-1
j_call: TRBJ2-7
cdr3_aa: SARAGGAQGYEQY

v_call: TRBV20-1
j_call: TRBJ2-1
cdr3_aa: SATLESGKGYNEQF

v_call: TRBV6-1
j_call: TRBJ2-2
cdr3_aa: ASSEAPRGVLWTGELF

v_call: TRBV10-1
j_call: TRBJ2-3
cdr3_aa: ASSEVGENTQY